The 27 T cell receptor beta chains below were found in one sample sequenced in a study of T cells in Graves' hyperthyroidism and ophthalmopathy. Amplification yielded TCR beta CDR3 regions, with RNA transcripts as the source. Researchers ran a first-round RT-PCR on the TCR CDR3 using the HTBI primer set. TCRdb redid the calling of the multiplex PCR reads with MiXCR, one entry per CDR3 protein. Found here are 660,000 or so distinct CDR3 sequences, about a fifth of them singletons; the top ten hold roughly 30%. The sample was blood. Source of these receptors: a young man with Graves' ophthalmopathy.

The V and J genes are TRBV6-1 and TRBJ2-2; the D gene is possibly TRBD2 (6 bases). The CDR3 consists of 16 residues. V lost 6 bases and J lost 5, with 19 bases in between. Germline lookup yields CDR1 MNHNS and CDR2 SASEGT. The CDR3 spells CASSENPRGGTGELFF. The CDR3 nucleotides are TGTGCCAGCAGCGAAAACCCCCGTGGGGGGACCGGGGAGCTGTTTTTT.

The chain combines TRBV14 with TRBJ1-6; maybe TRBD1 (5 bases). V gave up 1 base and J gave up 7 bases, with 11 bases separating them. The germline V gene encodes CDR1 SGHDN and CDR2 FVKESK. The CDR3 runs 15 residues. The DNA of the CDR3 is TGTGCCAGCAGCCAAGCGGCGGGGCAAAATTCACCCCTCCACTTT. The encoded protein is CASSQAAGQNSPLHF.

The chain joins TRBV6-1 to TRBJ2-5; D could derive from TRBD1 or TRBD2 (5 bases each). The CDR3 is made up of 16 amino acids. Germline assignment: CDR1 MNHNS and CDR2 SASEGT. Trimming took off 2 bases at V and 7 bases at J, with 20 bases between the two ends. The CDR3 protein is CASSESGALQPGTQYF. CDR3 in DNA: TGTGCCAGCAGTGAATCCGGGGCACTCCAACCGGGGACCCAGTACTTC.

This clonotype was observed a few times. The V gene is TRBV6-2 or TRBV6-3, the J gene TRBJ2-1; the match to TRBD1 covers 12 bases. Per germline, CDR1 MNHEY and CDR2 SVGEGT. The CDR3 extends over 15 amino acids. Losses at the gene ends were 7 bases for V and 6 bases for J; bases not matched to a gene: 7. The CDR3 is CASNYGDRGPNEQFF. For the CDR3, the DNA is TGTGCCAGCAACTACGGGGACAGGGGGCCCAATGAGCAGTTCTTC.

This clonotype came up many times. The chain couples TRBV11-2 to TRBJ2-3; D gene uncertain. Germline CDR1 SGHAT, CDR2 FQNNGV. The CDR3 runs to 14 residues. V lost 5 bases to trimming and J lost 2 bases, with 11 bases between them. The CDR3 spells CASSNRLATDTQYF. CDR3 sequence (DNA): TGTGCCAGCAGCAATCGGCTTGCCACAGATACGCAGTATTTT.

This clonotype appeared a few times. The CDR3 protein is CASSYSWAGGGETQYF. For the CDR3, the DNA is TGTGCCAGCAGTTACTCCTGGGCGGGAGGGGGAGAGACCCAGTACTTC. J is TRBJ2-5 and V is TRBV6-2 or TRBV6-3, with 9 bases that match TRBD2. CDR1 and CDR2 from the germline V gene are MNHEY and SVGEGT. The ends lost 0 bases at V and 4 bases at J; junction bases unmatched: 6. The CDR3 extends over 16 amino acids.

This clonotype was found many times. The chain couples TRBV20-1 to TRBJ2-1, with 7 bases lining up with TRBD2. The length of the CDR3 is 12 residues. CDR1 DFQATT and CDR2 SNEGSKA come from the germline V gene (reference sequence). The CDR3 nucleotides are TGCAGGCCTAGCGGAGCCTACAATGAGCAGTTCTTC. It encodes CRPSGAYNEQFF.

The rearrangement links TRBV5-1 to TRBJ2-1, with TRBD2 identical over 14 bases. The J segment lost 8 bases and the V segment lost 3 bases, leaving 7 bases of the junction unmatched. The germline V gene encodes CDR1 SGHRS and CDR2 YFSETQ. The CDR3 covers 16 residues. The CDR3 spells CASSSGLAGVPDEQFF. As DNA, the CDR3 is TGCGCCAGCAGCTCGGGACTAGCGGGAGTACCGGATGAGCAGTTCTTC.

This clonotype has ten or more counts. The V and J genes are TRBV24-1 and TRBJ1-2, with 8 nucleotides matching TRBD1. This CDR3 has 17 residues. Germline trimming cut 3 bases from V and 6 bases from J; bases unmatched to any gene: 14. Germline CDR1 KGHDR, CDR2 SFDVKD. The CDR3 spells CATSDPTGQGTGDGYTF. CDR3 sequence (DNA): TGTGCCACCAGTGATCCTACCGGACAGGGAACTGGTGATGGCTACACCTTC.

The chain combines TRBV5-1 with TRBJ1-4; tentatively, D is TRBD1 (5 bases). Germline lookup yields CDR1 SGHRS and CDR2 YFSETQ. V lost 4 bases to trimming and J lost 8 bases, with 12 bases between them. This CDR3 comprises 13 residues. The CDR3 nucleotides read TGCGCCAGCAGCGCTGGGGCCCTAGAAAAACTGTTTTTT. It specifies CASSAGALEKLFF.

The table lists this clonotype with many counts. The chain employs TRBV28 and TRBJ2-3; tentatively, D is TRBD2 (6 bases). The CDR3 has 16 residues. Germline loops: CDR1 MDHEN, CDR2 SYDVKM. Trimming cost V 1 base and J 0 bases, with 11 bases left between them. The DNA of the CDR3 is TGTGCCAGCAGTTTATTCGGCGGGAACAGCACAGATACGCAGTATTTT. Protein sequence: CASSLFGGNSTDTQYF.

The rearrangement links TRBV13 to TRBJ1-5; 7 bases match TRBD1. Losses at the gene ends were 6 bases for V and 3 bases for J; bases not matched to a gene: 11. This CDR3 contains 16 residues. Germline CDR1 and CDR2: PRHDT and FYEKMQ (reference sequence). The CDR3 loop reads CASRAGGGGSNQPQHF. The CDR3, as DNA: TGTGCCAGCAGGGCAGGGGGTGGGGGGTCCAATCAGCCCCAGCATTTT.

This rearrangement joins TRBV29-1 to TRBJ2-4, with 9 bases that match TRBD1. V lost 5 bases and J lost 8; bases outside the gene matches: 19. The CDR3 length is 17 residues. The germline CDR1 and CDR2 sequences are SQVTM and ANQGSEA. The CDR3 nucleotides read TGCAGCGTTTATAACACTTTCGGACAGGGGAAAGGGGACATTCAGTACTTC. Amino acid sequence: CSVYNTFGQGKGDIQYF.

This clonotype occurred a few times. The genes are TRBV19 and TRBJ1-1; D is ambiguous. This CDR3 comprises 13 residues. V was pared by 1 base and J by 3 bases, with 6 bases between. Germline V gene lookup returns CDR1 LNHDA and CDR2 SQIVND (reference sequence). The CDR3 spells CASSIGLDTEAFF. The CDR3 region has the DNA TGTGCCAGTAGTATAGGGCTAGACACTGAAGCTTTCTTT.

This clonotype has a count of ten or more. The chain links TRBV7-9 to TRBJ1-1; D gene uncertain. Trimming left V 2 bases short and J 6 bases short, with 10 bases between. The length of the CDR3 is 13 residues. Germline lookup yields CDR1 SEHNR and CDR2 FQNEAQ (reference sequence). The DNA for the CDR3 is TGTGCCAGCAGCTTAAAGCCCGGGCCTGAAGCTTTCTTT. This gives the protein CASSLKPGPEAFF. The whole variable domain, remainder taken from reference TRBV7-9 and TRBJ1-1, is DTGVSQNPRHKITKRGQNVTFRCDPISEHNRLYWYRQTLGQGPEFLTYFQNEAQLEKSRLLSDRFSAERPKGSFSTLEIQRTEQGDSAMYLCASSLKPGPEAFFGQGTRLTVV.

In this sample, this clonotype turned up a few times. The CDR3 reads CASSMGQGGELFF. The CDR3 DNA reads as TGTGCCAGTAGTATGGGACAGGGTGGAGAACTGTTTTTT. The V call is TRBV19, the J call TRBJ1-4, with 9 nucleotides matching TRBD1. CDR1 LNHDA and CDR2 SQIVND come from the germline V gene (reference sequence). The J segment lost 12 bases and the V segment lost 3 bases, leaving 5 bases of the junction unmatched. The CDR3 has 13 amino acids.

This clonotype has ten or more counts. The chain combines TRBV12-3 or TRBV12-4 with TRBJ2-3; no firm D call. The CDR3 contains 16 residues. V lost 3 bases and J lost 0, with 13 bases in between. The CDR3 nucleotides are TGTGCCAGCAGTTTGGCCGGGCGAGCTAGCACAGATACGCAGTATTTT. Translated, it gives CASSLAGRASTDTQYF.

In this sample, this clonotype turned up many times. The chain combines TRBV5-6 with TRBJ2-5, with D tentatively TRBD2 (5 bases). Trimming took 1 base from V and 5 from J, leaving 9 bases between them. The CDR3 is 13 amino acids. Germline CDR1 reads SGHDT; CDR2 reads YYEEEE. The CDR3 protein is CASSLRGPETQYF. The CDR3 DNA reads TGTGCCAGCAGCTTGAGAGGGCCCGAGACCCAGTACTTC.

DNA for the CDR3: TGTGCCAGCAGTCGCGGGACAGGTAACTACGAGCAGTACTTC. Encoded protein: CASSRGTGNYEQYF. The rearrangement uses TRBV2 and TRBJ2-7; TRBD1 aligns across 8 bases. The CDR3 is 14 residues long. J gave up 3 bases and V 5 bases, and 6 bases lay outside the gene matches. CDR1 and CDR2 (germline): SNHLY, FYNNEI.

The J gene is TRBJ2-7, the V gene TRBV12-3 or TRBV12-4; 8 bases are a match to TRBD2. With V trimmed by 4 bases and J by 3 bases, 5 bases remained unmatched. The CDR3 has 14 residues. The CDR3 bases are TGTGCCAGCAGTTCACGGGAGGGCCACTACGAGCAGTACTTC. Residues: CASSSREGHYEQYF.

The gene calls are TRBV3-1 and TRBJ1-1; the D is unclear. CDR3 size: 15 residues. V lost 1 base and J 1 base, leaving 10 bases between the germline ends. Germline CDR1 LGHDT, CDR2 YNNKEL (reference sequence). The CDR3 DNA follows: TGTGCCAGCAGCCAAGGGGTTACAGCGAACACTGAAGCTTTCTTT. It specifies CASSQGVTANTEAFF.

This clonotype showed up many times. This chain connects TRBV28 to TRBJ2-5, with 12 nucleotides matching TRBD2. After removal of 10 bases from V and 5 bases from J, the junction contained 8 bases not matched to a gene. Germline loops: CDR1 MDHEN, CDR2 SYDVKM. The CDR3 consists of 14 residues. CDR3 DNA sequence: TGTGCCACCGAGAGACTAGCGGGAGTGGAGACCCAGTACTTC. Translation gives CATERLAGVETQYF.

The chain combines TRBV11-3 with TRBJ2-2; D possibly matches TRBD1 or TRBD2 (5 bases each). The CDR3 consists of 17 residues. Trimming took off 5 bases at V and 7 bases at J, with 23 bases between the two ends. Germline V gives CDR1 SGHNT, CDR2 YENEEA. The CDR3 nucleotides are TGTGCCAGCAGCAGATTTCCTAGGGGAGAAGGAGACGGGGAGCTGTTTTTT. Amino acids: CASSRFPRGEGDGELFF.

The chain has TRBV28 and TRBJ2-7; 13 bases are shared with TRBD2. Germline CDR1 is MDHEN and CDR2 is SYDVKM. After removal of 4 bases from V and 6 bases from J, the junction contained 9 bases not matched to a gene. The CDR3 runs to 16 residues. The CDR3 loop reads CASSSRSTSGRLEQYF. CDR3 in DNA: TGTGCCAGCAGTTCAAGGTCGACTAGCGGGAGGCTCGAGCAGTACTTC.

Ten or more counts support this clonotype. This chain uses TRBV7-9 with TRBJ1-5; 7 positions match TRBD1. Unmatched junction bases numbered 3, after V lost 4 bases and J lost 3 bases. This CDR3 is built from 14 residues. Germline values: CDR1 SEHNR, CDR2 FQNEAQ (reference sequence). The CDR3, as DNA: TGTGCCAGCAGCTCCGGGACAGTCAATCAGCCCCAGCATTTT. Its protein product is CASSSGTVNQPQHF.

This clonotype was found a few times. The chain employs TRBV5-1 and TRBJ2-2; the match to TRBD1 covers 8 bases. J gave up 2 bases and V 4 bases, and 13 bases lay outside the gene matches. CDR3 size: 18 residues. CDR1 is SGHRS and CDR2 is YFSETQ in the germline V gene. CDR3 loop: CASSTDRVRSRNTGELFF. For the CDR3, the DNA is TGCGCCAGCAGCACGGACAGGGTTCGGTCGAGAAACACCGGGGAGCTGTTTTTT.

This clonotype was seen a few times. In DNA, the CDR3 is TGTGCCAGCAGCTTAGGGGGTTATAGCTCCTACAATGAGCAGTTCTTC. The encoded protein is CASSLGGYSSYNEQFF. The V call is TRBV7-2, the J call TRBJ2-1; D ambiguous. The length of the CDR3 is 16 residues. Germline V gene sequence: CDR1 SGHTA, CDR2 FQGNSA. The V end was cut by 1 base, the J end by 0 bases, with 10 bases between. Filled out from reference TRBV7-2 and TRBJ2-1, the complete variable domain reads GAGVSQSPSNKVTEKGKDVELRCDPISGHTALYWYRQSLGQGLEFLIYFQGNSAPDKSGLPSDRFSAERTGGSVSTLTIQRTQQEDSAVYLCASSLGGYSSYNEQFFGPGTRLTVL.